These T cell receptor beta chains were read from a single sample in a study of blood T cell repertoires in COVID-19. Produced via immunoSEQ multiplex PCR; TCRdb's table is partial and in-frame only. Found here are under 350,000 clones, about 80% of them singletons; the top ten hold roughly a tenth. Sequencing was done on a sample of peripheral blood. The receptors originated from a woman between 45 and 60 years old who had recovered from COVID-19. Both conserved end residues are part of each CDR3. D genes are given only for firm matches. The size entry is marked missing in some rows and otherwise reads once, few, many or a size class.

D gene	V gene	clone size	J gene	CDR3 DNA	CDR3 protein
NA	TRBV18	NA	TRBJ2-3	TGTGCCAGCTCACCACGGGGAGGCAGCACAGATACGCAGTATTTT	CASSPRGGSTDTQYF
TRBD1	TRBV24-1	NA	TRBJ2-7	TGTGCCACCAGTGATTCAGGACAGGGGAAGTACTTC	CATSDSGQGKYF
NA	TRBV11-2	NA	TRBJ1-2	TGTGCCAGCAGCTTAGACGCAGGGGAAGTCGGCTATGGCTACACCTTC	CASSLDAGEVGYGYTF
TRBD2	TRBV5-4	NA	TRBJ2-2	TGTGCCAGCAGCCCGGGACTAGCGGAAATTAACACCGGGGAGCTGTTTTTT	CASSPGLAEINTGELFF
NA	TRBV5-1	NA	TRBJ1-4	TGCGCCAGCAGCCTCCTGGCTCGGGGATTTAATGAAAAACTGTTTTTT	CASSLLARGFNEKLFF
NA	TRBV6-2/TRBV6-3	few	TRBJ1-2	TGTGCCAGCAGTTGGCAGGGCGGCTACACCTTC	CASSWQGGYTF
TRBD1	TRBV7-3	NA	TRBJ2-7	TGTGCCAGCAGCGTGACAGGGGGCTACGAGCAGTACTTC	CASSVTGGYEQYF
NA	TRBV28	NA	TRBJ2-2	TGTGCCAGCACCCCCGTCACCGGGGAGCTGTTTTTT	CASTPVTGELFF
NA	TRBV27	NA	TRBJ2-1	TGTGCCAGCACGGGCGGACTCCACAATGAGCAGTTCTTC	CASTGGLHNEQFF
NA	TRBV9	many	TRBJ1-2	TGTGCCAGCAGCGTAGGGCACGGGTACTATGGCTACACCTTC	CASSVGHGYYGYTF
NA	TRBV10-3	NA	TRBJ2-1	TGTGCCATCAGTGGGGCGACACAAACCTACAATGAGCAGTTCTTC	CAISGATQTYNEQFF
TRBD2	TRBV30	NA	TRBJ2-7	TGTACCTGGAGTGGACTAGCGGGAGCCCTCTACGAGCAGTACTTC	CTWSGLAGALYEQYF
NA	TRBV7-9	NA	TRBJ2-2	TGTGCGAGCGGTGCGGGGTCCGCCGGGGAGCTGTTTTTT	CASGAGSAGELFF
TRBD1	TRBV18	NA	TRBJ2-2	TGTGCCAGCTCACCGGGACAGGCTCCGAACACCGGGGAGCTGTTTTTT	CASSPGQAPNTGELFF
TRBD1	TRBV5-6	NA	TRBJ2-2	TGTGCCAGCAGCTTTAAAACCGGGACAGGGATCACCGGGGAGCTGTTTTTT	CASSFKTGTGITGELFF
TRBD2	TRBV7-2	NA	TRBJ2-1	TGTGCCAGCGGGACTAGCGGTTACAATGAGCAGTTCTTC	CASGTSGYNEQFF
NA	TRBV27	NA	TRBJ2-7	TGTGCCAGCAGTTTATCGCCGGACAGCTCCTACGAGCAGTACTTC	CASSLSPDSSYEQYF
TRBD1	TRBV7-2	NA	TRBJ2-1	TGTGCCAGCAGCTTCCGACAGGGCTACAATGAGCAGTTCTTC	CASSFRQGYNEQFF
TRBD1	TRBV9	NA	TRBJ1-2	TGTGCCAGCAGCGCACAGGGGGCGGACAACTATGGCTACACCTTC	CASSAQGADNYGYTF
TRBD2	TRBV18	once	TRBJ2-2	TGTGCCAGCTCACCAACTAGCGGGGCCGGGGAGCTGTTTTTT	CASSPTSGAGELFF
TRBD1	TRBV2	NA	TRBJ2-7	TGTGCCAGCACCGACAGGGGCGCCTACGAGCAGTACTTC	CASTDRGAYEQYF
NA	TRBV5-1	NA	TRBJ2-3	TGCGCCAGCAGCTTCGGATGGGGGGAAGATACGCAGTATTTT	CASSFGWGEDTQYF
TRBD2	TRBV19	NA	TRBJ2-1	TGTGCCAGTAAAGGGACTAGCGGGGGGGCGTCTAATGAGCAGTTCTTC	CASKGTSGGASNEQFF
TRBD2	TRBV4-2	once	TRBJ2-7	TGTGCCAGCAGCCAAGACGGGATCGGGGGGGCCTACGAGCAGTACTTC	CASSQDGIGGAYEQYF
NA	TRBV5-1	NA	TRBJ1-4	TGCGCCAGCAGCTTGGGACAGACAACTAATGAAAAACTGTTTTTT	CASSLGQTTNEKLFF
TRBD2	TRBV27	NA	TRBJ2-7	TGTGCCAGCAGCCGAACCACCGGGACTAGCGGGATCCACGAGCAGTACTTC	CASSRTTGTSGIHEQYF
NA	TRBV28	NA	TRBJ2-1	TGTGCCAGCAACGGGGGTTCCGGAGCGGTGGGGGAGCAGTTCTTC	CASNGGSGAVGEQFF
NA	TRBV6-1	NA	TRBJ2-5	TGTGCCAGCAGTGAAGCCACCGGGACCCAGTACTTC	CASSEATGTQYF
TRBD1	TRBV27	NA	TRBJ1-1	TGTGCCAGCAATACAGGGGGTGAAGCTTTCTTT	CASNTGGEAFF
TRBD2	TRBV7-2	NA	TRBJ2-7	TGTGCCAGCAGCCCCTCTAGCGGGAGGGCCCGCGAGCAGTACTTC	CASSPSSGRAREQYF
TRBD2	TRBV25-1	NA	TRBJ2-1	TGTGCCAGCAGTGAATACGGGATTGGGGAGGGTATTAATGAGCAGTTCTTC	CASSEYGIGEGINEQFF
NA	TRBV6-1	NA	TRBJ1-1	TGTGCCAGCAGTGAAGATATCTGGAGGGTTCGGAGCACTGAAGCTTTCTTT	CASSEDIWRVRSTEAFF
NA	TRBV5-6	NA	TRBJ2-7	TGTGCCAGCAGCTCGACAGTCGGCGAGCAGTACTTC	CASSSTVGEQYF
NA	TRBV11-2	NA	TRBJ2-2	TGTGCCAGCAGCTTAGACCGCCGCGGACAGTACACCGGGGAGCTGTTTTTT	CASSLDRRGQYTGELFF
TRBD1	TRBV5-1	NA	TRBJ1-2	TGCGCCAGCAGCTTTGAGTACAGGGGGCGCGTCTATGGCTACACCTTC	CASSFEYRGRVYGYTF
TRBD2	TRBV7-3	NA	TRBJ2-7	TGTGCCAGCAGCCCTTGGGCGGGAGGGGCCTACGAGCAGTACTTC	CASSPWAGGAYEQYF
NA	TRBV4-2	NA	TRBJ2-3	TGTGCCAGCAGCCAGTTGGAGCCGGACGAGGGTACGCAGTATTTT	CASSQLEPDEGTQYF
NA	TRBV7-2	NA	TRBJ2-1	TGTGCCAGCAGCTTAGCCCCTAATGAGCAGTTCTTC	CASSLAPNEQFF
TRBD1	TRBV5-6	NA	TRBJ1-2	TGTGCCAGCAGCCCCGCGGGAACAGGGGTCTATGGCTACACCTTC	CASSPAGTGVYGYTF
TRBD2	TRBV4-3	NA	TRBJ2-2	TGCGCCAGCAGCCCTAGACTAGCGGGGAACACCGGGGAGCTGTTTTTT	CASSPRLAGNTGELFF
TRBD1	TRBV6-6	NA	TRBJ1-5	TGTGCCAGCAGTTACGTGGGACAGTATCAGCCCCAGCATTTT	CASSYVGQYQPQHF
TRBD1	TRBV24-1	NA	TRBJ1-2	TGTGCCACCAGTGATCCCGGGACAGGGGACTTCAACTATGGCTACACCTTC	CATSDPGTGDFNYGYTF
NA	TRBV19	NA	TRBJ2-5	TGTGCCAGTAGTCTCAGGGGACAAGAGACCCAGTACTTC	CASSLRGQETQYF
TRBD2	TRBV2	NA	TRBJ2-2	TGTGCCAGCAGATCTACCGGGACTAGCGGGGGATCGAACACCGGGGAGCTGTTTTTT	CASRSTGTSGGSNTGELFF
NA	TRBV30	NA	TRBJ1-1	TGTGCCTGGAGTAAGACAGGGAACACTGAAGCTTTCTTT	CAWSKTGNTEAFF
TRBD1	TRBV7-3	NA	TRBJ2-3	TGTGCCAGCAGCCAGGGGGCAGATACGCAGTATTTT	CASSQGADTQYF
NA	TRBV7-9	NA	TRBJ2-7	TGTGCCAGCAGCTCGACGACAGCCGAAGCCTACGAGCAGTACTTC	CASSSTTAEAYEQYF
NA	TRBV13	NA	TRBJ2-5	TGTGCCAGCAGCTACCTGGGGGGCCAAGAGACCCAGTACTTC	CASSYLGGQETQYF
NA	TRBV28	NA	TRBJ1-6	TGTGCCAGCAGTTCCCCCGGGTTGATGAGTTCACCCCTCCACTTT	CASSSPGLMSSPLHF
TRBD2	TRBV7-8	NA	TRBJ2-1	TGTGCCAGCAGCTTACAGCGGGAGGGTCGCAATGAGCAGTTCTTC	CASSLQREGRNEQFF